A selection of T cell receptor beta chains follows, all from one sample in a study of cytomegalovirus exposure and HLA in healthy donors. TCRdb keeps only in-frame clones here, not all; method: immunoSEQ multiplex PCR. The table lists 150,000 to 200,000 clones, roughly 91% of them singletons. Sequenced input: PBMCs. All receptors derive from a man aged 18 to 30 in good health and CMV-seronegative. CDR3s include the opening cysteine and the closing phenylalanine or tryptophan. Each record gives: V gene, clone size, CDR3 protein. Part of the rows lack a size; the others show once, few, many or a class for expanded clones.

V: TRBV7-9
size: -
CDR3: CASSLVPGLVETQYF

V: TRBV18
size: -
CDR3: CATAGQGAQETQYF

V: TRBV2
size: -
CDR3: CASSEAGQGSYEQYF

V: TRBV19
size: few
CDR3: CASSHGTGSYEQYF

V: TRBV18
size: -
CDR3: CASSPLRQGRPNQPQHF

V: TRBV5-5
size: -
CDR3: CASSPGGSNQPQHF

V: TRBV28
size: -
CDR3: CASSPYSQEARAFF

V: TRBV28
size: -
CDR3: CASREPSRETQYF

V: TRBV7-2
size: -
CDR3: CASSLDWRGTEAFF

V: TRBV27
size: -
CDR3: CASSSDRSPLTDTQYF

V: TRBV11-2
size: -
CDR3: CASSLEVAEQFF

V: TRBV7-2
size: -
CDR3: CASSLVGTGDTDTQYF

V: TRBV15
size: -
CDR3: CATSRDHGTQYF

V: TRBV21-1
size: -
CDR3: CASSISGVGNQPQHF

V: TRBV6-5
size: -
CDR3: CASFSTGDAFF

V: TRBV6-5
size: -
CDR3: CASSPPGQGARGYTF

V: TRBV27
size: -
CDR3: CASSLSTGGETQYF

V: TRBV5-1
size: -
CDR3: CASSSGREQETQYF

V: TRBV27
size: -
CDR3: CASSLAGVLEQYF

V: TRBV19
size: -
CDR3: CASTPGWNQPQHF

V: TRBV28
size: -
CDR3: CASEWGQGGYGYTF

V: TRBV19
size: many
CDR3: CASSIVQGAGPQHF

V: TRBV5-1
size: -
CDR3: CASSYTDRKNTEAFF

V: TRBV19
size: -
CDR3: CASSIGSRISTEAFF

V: TRBV30
size: -
CDR3: CAWKGQFVYNEQFF

V: TRBV14
size: -
CDR3: CASSQDFVEQFF

V: TRBV7-8
size: -
CDR3: CASSLQGAKNIQYF

V: TRBV5-1
size: -
CDR3: CASSLAGGGGEQYF

V: TRBV7-2
size: -
CDR3: CASSPTGEGRNTIYF

V: TRBV11-2
size: -
CDR3: CASSATGGAYTEAFF

V: TRBV7-8
size: -
CDR3: CASSLGSGELFF

V: TRBV28
size: -
CDR3: CASSFGSGGYSNYGYTF

V: TRBV29-1
size: -
CDR3: CSVVVDTGSQHF

V: TRBV6-6
size: -
CDR3: CASSRQGDTEAFF

V: TRBV5-1
size: -
CDR3: CASGPGGDTDTQYF

V: TRBV29-1
size: -
CDR3: CSVPGGRGPSNGYTF

V: TRBV27
size: -
CDR3: CASSPLSGGAYSYNEQFF

V: TRBV6-5
size: -
CDR3: CASSYSTDGTVF

V: TRBV28
size: -
CDR3: CASGGVQGSNQPQHF

V: TRBV5-1
size: -
CDR3: CASSPAGQGYDTQYF

V: TRBV29-1
size: -
CDR3: CSLGGYNEQFF

V: TRBV14
size: -
CDR3: CASSQVGVYGYTF

V: TRBV6-1
size: -
CDR3: CASSELPGRLGDTIYF

V: TRBV11-2
size: -
CDR3: CASSLNRGSSYEQYF

V: TRBV4-1
size: once
CDR3: CASSHTAASYEQYF